The 27 T cell receptor beta chains below all came from one sample that was sequenced in a study of T cells in localized non-small cell lung cancer. The assay was immunoSEQ multiplex PCR, and TCRdb's table has in-frame clones only and misses some. The sample shows 1,500 to 2,000 clones, roughly 28% of them seen only once. Sequenced material: lung tumor tissue, taken before any cancer treatment. The receptors originated from a woman aged 40 to 75 with stage I lung adenocarcinoma.

This clone has just a few counts. The CDR3, as DNA: TGCGCCAGCAGCTTAGGGGCATCGAACACTGAAGCTTTCTTT. Protein sequence: CASSLGASNTEAFF. This sequence joins TRBV5-1 and TRBJ1-1; a weak D match, TRBD1 (5 bases). The germline gives CDR1 SGHRS, CDR2 YFSETQ. Trimming took off 2 bases at V and 1 base at J, with 9 bases between the two ends. The CDR3 has 14 residues.

The rearrangement uses TRBV5-1 and TRBJ2-1; D uncertain. The V end lost 1 base, the J end lost 8 bases, and 13 bases lay between the germline ends. There are 14 residues in the CDR3. Germline lookup yields CDR1 SGHRS and CDR2 YFSETQ. The CDR3 coding sequence is TGCGCCAGCAGCTTGAATTCGGCCCCCGATGAGCAGTTCTTC. Translated: CASSLNSAPDEQFF. Full variable domain (rest looked up from reference TRBV5-1 and TRBJ2-1): KAGVTQTPRYLIKTRGQQVTLSCSPISGHRSVSWYQQTPGQGLQFLFEYFSETQRNKGNFPGRFSGRQFSNSRSEMNVSTLELGDSALYLCASSLNSAPDEQFFGPGTRLTVL.

This clone showed up just a few times. The chain has TRBV6-4 and TRBJ2-1, with 9 bases matching TRBD2. Germline CDR1 MRHNA, CDR2 SNTAGT. The V segment lost 0 bases and the J segment 5 bases; nucleotides outside the gene matches: 5. The CDR3 runs to 16 residues. This CDR3 is CASSDSISSGNNEQFF. Here the CDR3 DNA reads TGTGCCAGCAGTGACTCGATATCTAGCGGGAACAATGAGCAGTTCTTC.

Only a few counts were recorded for this clone. The chain carries TRBV4-3 and TRBJ2-7; a possible D gene is TRBD2 (7 bases). With 4 bases removed from V and 1 base from J, the gap between germline ends came to 14 bases. The CDR3 extends over 15 amino acids. From germline, CDR1 is LGHNA and CDR2 YSLEER. The CDR3 sequence: CASSPGGGQSYEQYF. CDR3 sequence (DNA): TGCGCCAGCAGCCCGGGCGGGGGCCAATCCTACGAGCAGTACTTC.

V gene TRBV19 combines with J gene TRBJ1-2, with 7 bases lining up with TRBD1. The CDR3 totals 17 residues. Germline CDR1 LNHDA, CDR2 SQIVND (reference sequence). V lost 5 bases, J lost 4 bases, and 16 bases stayed unmatched. The CDR3 spells CASSVGTAGPTSYGYTF. CDR3 DNA sequence: TGTGCCAGTAGTGTTGGGACAGCCGGTCCAACCTCCTATGGCTACACCTTC.

This clone has only a few counts. CDR3 in DNA: TGTGCCACCAGCAAAAGGCCTAGCACAGATACGCAGTATTTT. This gives the protein CATSKRPSTDTQYF. V is TRBV15 and J is TRBJ2-3, with D uncertain. The CDR3 is made up of 14 amino acids. V dropped 4 bases and J dropped 0 bases, with 8 bases sitting between them. CDR1 and CDR2 from the germline V gene are LNHNV and YYDKDF (reference sequence).

As to this clone: Sequence at one end of the junction differs from germline and may be a read error. This sequence joins TRBV10-3 and TRBJ2-2, with a weak D call TRBD2 (6 bases). Germline assignment: CDR1 ENHRY and CDR2 SYGVKD. The CDR3 extends over 14 amino acids. CDR3 sequence: CASSEVGGSGELFF. As DNA, the CDR3 is TGTGCCAGCAGTGAGGTCGGGGGTTCCGGGGAGCTGTTTTTT.

The chain is built from TRBV6-1 and TRBJ2-7; a weak D match, TRBD2 (6 bases). The CDR3 runs to 13 residues. V gave up 1 base and J gave up 9 bases, with 13 bases separating them. Germline V gene sequence: CDR1 MNHNS, CDR2 SASEGT. The CDR3 loop reads CASSEVPSGGQYF. CDR3 nucleotides: TGTGCCAGCAGTGAAGTCCCCTCCGGGGGGCAGTACTTC.

The sample holds a few counts of this clone. The chain joins TRBV10-3 to TRBJ2-7, with D hard to call. Germline lookup yields CDR1 ENHRY and CDR2 SYGVKD. Trimming pared 10 bases from V and 0 bases from J, leaving 13 bases between. The CDR3 spans 13 residues. The CDR3 loop reads CASRLGNSYEQYF. The CDR3 nucleotides read TGTGCCAGCCGCTTGGGGAACTCCTACGAGCAGTACTTC.

J is TRBJ1-5 and V is TRBV6-8; TRBD1 aligns across 7 bases. V trimming: 11 bases; J trimming: 4 bases; junction bases outside the gene matches: 5. The germline V gene encodes CDR1 MNHGY and CDR2 SAAAGT. The CDR3 runs 12 residues. This CDR3 is CAAGTDNQPQHF. CDR3 coding DNA: TGTGCCGCAGGGACAGATAATCAGCCCCAGCATTTT.

The rearrangement joins TRBV30 to TRBJ1-4, with D possibly TRBD1 on 6 matching bases. The CDR3 covers 13 residues. Between the trimmed V and J ends, which lost 1 base and 5 bases, there was a span of 8 bases. The germline V gene encodes CDR1 GTSNPN and CDR2 SVGIG (reference sequence). The CDR3 coding sequence is TGTGCCTGGAGTGGACAGGTCAATGAAAAACTGTTTTTT. It codes for CAWSGQVNEKLFF.

The rearrangement joins TRBV10-2 to TRBJ1-3; unclear D gene. The CDR3 sequence is 13 residues long. The V end lost 0 bases, the J end lost 10 bases, and 10 bases lay between the germline ends. The germline CDR1 and CDR2 sequences are WSHSY and SAAADI. Here the CDR3 DNA reads TGCGCCAGCAGTGAGTCTTCCGGCCTTACCATATATTTT. It translates to CASSESSGLTIYF.

This clone came up a few times. The chain employs TRBV9 and TRBJ1-2, with TRBD1 as a possible D gene (6 bases). V was cut by 3 bases and J by 8 bases, with 11 bases left in between. The length of the CDR3 is 12 residues. Germline CDR1 reads SGDLS; CDR2 reads YYNGEE. CDR3 in DNA: TGTGCCAGCAGCGAGGGGGGCGGAGGCTACACCTTC. Translated: CASSEGGGGYTF.

This sequence joins TRBV9 and TRBJ2-2; tentatively, D is TRBD1 (6 bases). Trimming took 6 bases from V and 3 from J, leaving 12 bases between them. Germline V gene data show CDR1 as SGDLS and CDR2 as YYNGEE. The length of the CDR3 is 14 residues. For the CDR3, the DNA is TGTGCCAGCACAGCAGGGGCGGACACCGGGGAGCTGTTTTTT. Its translation is CASTAGADTGELFF.

This clone came up a few times. The CDR3 DNA sequence: TGTGCCAGCAGCTCCGGGGGATCCTCCTACGAGCAGTACTTC. Encoded protein: CASSSGGSSYEQYF. The gene calls are TRBV11-3 and TRBJ2-7; possibly TRBD2 for D (6 bases). The germline gives CDR1 SGHNT, CDR2 YENEEA. This CDR3 has 14 amino acids. V was trimmed by 4 bases and J by 0 bases, leaving 10 bases between them.

The table lists this clone with a few counts. The chain combines TRBV11-3 with TRBJ2-5, with TRBD1 identical over 11 bases. Germline V lookup: CDR1 SGHNT, CDR2 YENEEA. The CDR3 length is 18 residues. The V gene end was trimmed by 5 bases and the J gene end by 3 bases; junction bases not matched to a gene: 14. The CDR3 is CASSMWTGGAEFEETQYF. CDR3 nucleotides: TGTGCCAGCAGCATGTGGACAGGGGGCGCGGAGTTTGAAGAGACCCAGTACTTC.

The chain carries TRBV5-1 and TRBJ2-1; D is perhaps TRBD1 or TRBD2 (5 bases each). Germline CDR1 and CDR2: SGHRS and YFSETQ. The CDR3 sequence is 15 residues long. V dropped 6 bases and J dropped 0 bases, with 13 bases sitting between them. CDR3 bases: TGCGCCAGCAAAGAGGGGACGAGCTCCTACAATGAGCAGTTCTTC. The encoded protein is CASKEGTSSYNEQFF.

This clone was seen only a few times. This rearrangement joins TRBV7-2 to TRBJ2-2; no clear D gene. Trimming took 2 bases from V and 6 from J, leaving 22 bases between them. From germline, CDR1 is SGHTA and CDR2 FQGNSA. The CDR3 length is 18 residues. The CDR3 bases are TGTGCCAGCAGCTTACACCGTGGGGTTGCCGAGAAGGCCGGGGAGCTGTTTTTT. It codes for CASSLHRGVAEKAGELFF.

The J gene is TRBJ1-4, the V gene TRBV14, with unresolved D. The CDR3 has 15 residues. V dropped 2 bases and J dropped 7 bases, with 14 bases sitting between them. Germline CDR1 is SGHDN and CDR2 is FVKESK. The CDR3 DNA follows: TGTGCCAGCAGCCAATCAGCAGGACTCGGTGAAAAACTGTTTTTT. Its translation is CASSQSAGLGEKLFF.

This clone qualifies as medium-sized. The genes are TRBV11-3 and TRBJ1-1; D is unclear. The V gene lost 3 bases and the J gene lost 0 bases, with 8 bases spanning the gap. The CDR3 length is 14 residues. From germline, CDR1 is SGHNT and CDR2 YENEEA. The CDR3 DNA follows: TGTGCCAGCAGCTTGAGGAGCATGAACACTGAAGCTTTCTTT. Translation gives CASSLRSMNTEAFF.

This clone was seen only a few times. This rearrangement joins TRBV6-7 to TRBJ1-2; D unresolved. Being an ORF, TRBV6-7 has a function that is uncertain. V lost 4 bases, J lost 4 bases, and 10 bases lay in between. The CDR3 totals 13 residues. The chain's CDR3 is CASSSGVGYGYTF. As DNA, the CDR3 is TGTGCCAGCAGTTCCGGGGTTGGCTATGGCTACACCTTC.

This rearrangement joins TRBV28 to TRBJ1-1; perhaps TRBD1 as D (5 bases). The CDR3 runs 14 residues. CDR1 MDHEN and CDR2 SYDVKM come from the germline V gene. V was clipped by 6 bases and J by 4 bases, with 15 bases between them. The CDR3 protein is CASSSLRGPTEAFF. CDR3 nucleotide sequence: TGTGCCAGCAGCTCTCTGAGGGGACCCACTGAAGCTTTCTTT.

This clone was observed a few times. This chain joins TRBV11-3 and TRBJ2-7; 9 nucleotides agree with TRBD1. Germline V gene sequence: CDR1 SGHNT, CDR2 YENEEA. The V gene end was trimmed by 5 bases and the J gene end by 2 bases; junction bases not matched to a gene: 10. The CDR3 loop spans 16 amino acids. This chain's CDR3 is CASSPLLGQGTYEQYF. As DNA, the CDR3 is TGTGCCAGCAGCCCCCTATTGGGACAGGGAACCTACGAGCAGTACTTC.

The chain recombines TRBV14 with TRBJ2-7; possible D gene TRBD2, 6 bases. The CDR3 spans 17 residues. In germline, CDR1 is SGHDN, CDR2 FVKESK. Trimming took 9 bases from V and 3 from J, leaving 27 bases between them. The DNA for the CDR3 is TGTGCCAGGGAGGGGATGGGTGTTAAGGGTTATATCTACGAGCAGTACTTC. Its protein product is CAREGMGVKGYIYEQYF.

The genes are TRBV11-3 and TRBJ2-1, with 13 bases aligning to TRBD2. The CDR3 has 16 amino acids. V was clipped by 5 bases and J by 7 bases; unmatched bases: 8. Looked up from germline, CDR1 is SGHNT and CDR2 is YENEEA. The CDR3, as DNA: TGTGCCAGCAGCCCCCAACTAGCGGGGGGGTTAAATGAGCAGTTCTTC. Translated, it gives CASSPQLAGGLNEQFF. The complete variable domain, with remaining parts taken from reference TRBV11-3 and TRBJ2-1, reads EAGVVQSPRYKIIEKKQPVAFWCNPISGHNTLYWYLQNLGQGPELLIRYENEEAVDDSQLPKDRFSAERLKGVDSTLKIQPAELGDSAVYLCASSPQLAGGLNEQFFGPGTRLTVL.

The sample holds a few counts of this clone. The chain employs TRBV6-8 and TRBJ2-2, with D unclear. V was trimmed by 2 bases and J by 1 base, leaving 17 bases between them. The CDR3 covers 18 residues. Germline V gene data show CDR1 as MNHGY and CDR2 as SAAAGT. CDR3 sequence: CASSYLRSWHQNTGELFF. The CDR3 DNA sequence: TGTGCCAGCAGTTACCTTCGGTCGTGGCACCAGAACACCGGGGAGCTGTTTTTT.

This clone qualifies as medium-sized. This sequence joins TRBV9 and TRBJ1-2; D gene uncertain. Germline lookup yields CDR1 SGDLS and CDR2 YYNGEE. The CDR3 extends over 12 amino acids. V shed 6 bases and J shed 7 bases, with 13 bases lying between them. CDR3 nucleotide sequence: TGTGCCAGCACTGTGGGCGGGCTTGGCTACACCTTC. Translating gives CASTVGGLGYTF.